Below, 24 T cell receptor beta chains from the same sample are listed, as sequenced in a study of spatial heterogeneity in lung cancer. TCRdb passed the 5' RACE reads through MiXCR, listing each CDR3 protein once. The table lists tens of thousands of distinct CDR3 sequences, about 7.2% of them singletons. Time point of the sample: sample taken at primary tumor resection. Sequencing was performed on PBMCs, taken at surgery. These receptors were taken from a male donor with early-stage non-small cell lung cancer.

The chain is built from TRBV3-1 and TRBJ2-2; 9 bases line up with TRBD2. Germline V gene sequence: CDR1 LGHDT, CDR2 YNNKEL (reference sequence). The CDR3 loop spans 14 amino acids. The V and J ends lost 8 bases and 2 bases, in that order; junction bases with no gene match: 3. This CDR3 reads CASELAGNTGELFF. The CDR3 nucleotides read TGTGCCAGCGAACTAGCGGGTAACACCGGGGAGCTGTTTTTT.

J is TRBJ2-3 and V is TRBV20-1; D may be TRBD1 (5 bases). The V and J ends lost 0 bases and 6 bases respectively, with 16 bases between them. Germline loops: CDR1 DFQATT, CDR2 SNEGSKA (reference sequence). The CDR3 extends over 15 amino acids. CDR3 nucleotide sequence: TGCAGTGCTAGAGAGCAGGGCGGAGCTGGGGATACGCAGTATTTT. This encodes CSAREQGGAGDTQYF.

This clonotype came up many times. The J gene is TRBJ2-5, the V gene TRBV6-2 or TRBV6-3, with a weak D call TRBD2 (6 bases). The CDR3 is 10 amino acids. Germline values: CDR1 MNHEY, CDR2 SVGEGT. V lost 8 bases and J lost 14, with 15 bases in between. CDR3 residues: CASGAGRHYF. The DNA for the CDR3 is TGTGCCAGCGGCGCGGGACGCCACTACTTC.

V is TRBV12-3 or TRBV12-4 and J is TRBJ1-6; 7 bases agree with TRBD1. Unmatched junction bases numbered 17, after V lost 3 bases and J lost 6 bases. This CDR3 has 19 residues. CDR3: CASSFVGQTYLVGNSPLHF. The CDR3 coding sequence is TGTGCCAGCAGTTTCGTGGGACAGACGTACTTGGTGGGTAATTCACCCCTCCACTTT.

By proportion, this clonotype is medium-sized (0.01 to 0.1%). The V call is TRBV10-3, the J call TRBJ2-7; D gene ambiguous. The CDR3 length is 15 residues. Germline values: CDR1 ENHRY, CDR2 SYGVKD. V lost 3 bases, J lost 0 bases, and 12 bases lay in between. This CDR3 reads CAISEGVLYSYEQYF. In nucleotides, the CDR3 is TGTGCCATCAGTGAAGGAGTCCTCTACTCCTACGAGCAGTACTTC.

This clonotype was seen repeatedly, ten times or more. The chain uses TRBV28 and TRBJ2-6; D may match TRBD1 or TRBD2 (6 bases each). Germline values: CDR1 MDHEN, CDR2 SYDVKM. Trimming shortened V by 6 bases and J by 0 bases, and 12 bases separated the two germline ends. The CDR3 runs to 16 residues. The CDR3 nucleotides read TGTGCCAGCAGCCTTGGGGGGCGCTCTGGGGCCAACGTCCTGACTTTC. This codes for CASSLGGRSGANVLTF. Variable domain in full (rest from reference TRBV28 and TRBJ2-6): DVKVTQSSRYLVKRTGEKVFLECVQDMDHENMFWYRQDPGLGLRLIYFSYDVKMKEKGDIPEGYSVSREKKERFSLILESASTNQTSMYLCASSLGGRSGANVLTFGAGSRLTVL.

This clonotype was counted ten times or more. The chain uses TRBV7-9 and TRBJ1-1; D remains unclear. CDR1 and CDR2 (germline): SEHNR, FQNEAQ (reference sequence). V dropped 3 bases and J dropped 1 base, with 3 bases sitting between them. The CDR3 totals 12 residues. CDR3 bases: TGTGCCAGCAGCTTCACGAACACTGAAGCTTTCTTT. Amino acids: CASSFTNTEAFF.

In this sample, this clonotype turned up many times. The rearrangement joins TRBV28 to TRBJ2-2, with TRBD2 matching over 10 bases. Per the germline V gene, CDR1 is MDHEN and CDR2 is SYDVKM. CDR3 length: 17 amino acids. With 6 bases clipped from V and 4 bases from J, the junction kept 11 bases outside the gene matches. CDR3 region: CASRSDRGLATTGELFF. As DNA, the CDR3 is TGTGCCAGCAGGAGCGACAGGGGACTAGCGACCACCGGGGAGCTGTTTTTT.

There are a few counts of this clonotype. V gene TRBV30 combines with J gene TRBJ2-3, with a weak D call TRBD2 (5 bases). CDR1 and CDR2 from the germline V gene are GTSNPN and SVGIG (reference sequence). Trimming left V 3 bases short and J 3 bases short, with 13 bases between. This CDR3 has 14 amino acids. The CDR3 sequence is CAWRGLATTDTQYF. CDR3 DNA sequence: TGTGCCTGGAGAGGGCTAGCTACAACAGATACGCAGTATTTT.

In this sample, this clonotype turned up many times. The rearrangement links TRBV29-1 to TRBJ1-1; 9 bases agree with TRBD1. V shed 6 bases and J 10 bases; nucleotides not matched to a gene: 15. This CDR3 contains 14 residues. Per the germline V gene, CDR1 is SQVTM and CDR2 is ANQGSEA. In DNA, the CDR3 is TGCAGCGTGGCCACCGGGACAGGGCAAGAGGGAGCTTTCTTT. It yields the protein CSVATGTGQEGAFF.

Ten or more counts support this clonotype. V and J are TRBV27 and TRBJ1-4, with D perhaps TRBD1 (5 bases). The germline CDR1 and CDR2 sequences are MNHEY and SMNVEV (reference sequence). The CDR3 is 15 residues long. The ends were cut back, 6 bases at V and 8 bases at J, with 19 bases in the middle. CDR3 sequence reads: CASSTMGEVREKLFF. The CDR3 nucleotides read TGTGCCAGCAGCACAATGGGGGAAGTTCGCGAAAAACTGTTTTTT. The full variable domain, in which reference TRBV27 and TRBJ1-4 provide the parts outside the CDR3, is EAQVTQNPRYLITVTGKKLTVTCSQNMNHEYMSWYRQDPGLGLRQIYYSMNVEVTDKGDVPEGYKVSRKEKRNFPLILESPSPNQTSLYFCASSTMGEVREKLFFGSGTQLSVL.

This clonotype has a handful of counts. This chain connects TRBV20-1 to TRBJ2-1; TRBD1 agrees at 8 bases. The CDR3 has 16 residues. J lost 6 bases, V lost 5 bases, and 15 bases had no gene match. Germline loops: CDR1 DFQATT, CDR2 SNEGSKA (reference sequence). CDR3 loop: CSADDRGQGIINEQFF. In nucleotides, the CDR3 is TGCAGTGCTGATGACAGAGGACAGGGAATCATCAATGAGCAGTTCTTC.

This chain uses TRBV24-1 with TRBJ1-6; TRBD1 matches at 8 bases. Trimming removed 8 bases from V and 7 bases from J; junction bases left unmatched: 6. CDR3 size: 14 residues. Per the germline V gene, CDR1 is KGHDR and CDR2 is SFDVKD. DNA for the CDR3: TGTGCCACCACGGGACAGGTCGGAAATTCACCCCTCCACTTT. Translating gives CATTGQVGNSPLHF.

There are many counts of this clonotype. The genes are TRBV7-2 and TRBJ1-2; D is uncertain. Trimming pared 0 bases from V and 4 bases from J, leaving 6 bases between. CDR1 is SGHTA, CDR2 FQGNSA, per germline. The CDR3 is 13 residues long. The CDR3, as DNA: TGTGCCAGCAGCTTAGCCGAAGGCTATGGCTACACCTTC. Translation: CASSLAEGYGYTF.

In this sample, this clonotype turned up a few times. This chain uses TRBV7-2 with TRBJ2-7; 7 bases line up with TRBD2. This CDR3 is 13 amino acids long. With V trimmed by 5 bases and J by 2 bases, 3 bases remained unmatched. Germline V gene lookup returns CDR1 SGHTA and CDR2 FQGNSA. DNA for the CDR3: TGTGCCAGCAGCCCGGGGGGTCCCTACGAGCAGTACGTC. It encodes CASSPGGPYEQYV.

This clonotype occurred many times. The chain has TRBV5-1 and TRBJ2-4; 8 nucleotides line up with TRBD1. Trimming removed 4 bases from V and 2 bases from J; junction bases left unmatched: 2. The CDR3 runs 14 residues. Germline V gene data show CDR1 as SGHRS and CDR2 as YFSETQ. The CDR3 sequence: CASSAGGSKNIQYF. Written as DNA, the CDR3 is TGCGCCAGCAGCGCAGGGGGCTCCAAAAACATTCAGTACTTC.

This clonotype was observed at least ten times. The CDR3 protein is CASSFRRTDTQYF. The CDR3 DNA follows: TGTGCCAGCAGCTTCAGGCGCACAGATACGCAGTATTTT. This chain links TRBV7-2 with TRBJ2-3; unclear D gene. This CDR3 has 13 residues. Trimming pared 3 bases from V and 1 base from J, leaving 5 bases between. Germline V gene lookup returns CDR1 SGHTA and CDR2 FQGNSA.

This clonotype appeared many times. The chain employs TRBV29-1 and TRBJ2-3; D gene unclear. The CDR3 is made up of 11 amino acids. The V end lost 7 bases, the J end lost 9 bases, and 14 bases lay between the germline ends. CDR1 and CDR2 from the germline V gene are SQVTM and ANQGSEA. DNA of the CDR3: TGCAGCGCGATGGTCCTGAAGACGCAGTATTTT. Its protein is CSAMVLKTQYF.

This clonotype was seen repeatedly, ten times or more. The DNA of the CDR3 is TGTGCCAGCAGTTTGGGGCGCGGCTATGGCTACACCTTC. This gives the protein CASSLGRGYGYTF. The genes are TRBV28 and TRBJ1-2, with D tentatively TRBD1 (5 bases). CDR3 length equals 13 residues. The germline V gene has CDR1 MDHEN and CDR2 SYDVKM. The germline V and J ends were trimmed by 3 bases and 4 bases, with 9 bases remaining between them.

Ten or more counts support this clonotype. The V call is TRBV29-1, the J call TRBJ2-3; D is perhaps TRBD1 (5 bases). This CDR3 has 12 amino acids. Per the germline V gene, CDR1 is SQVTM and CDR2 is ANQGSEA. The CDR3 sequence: CSPGRFTDTQYF. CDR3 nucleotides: TGCAGTCCAGGGCGCTTTACAGATACGCAGTATTTT.

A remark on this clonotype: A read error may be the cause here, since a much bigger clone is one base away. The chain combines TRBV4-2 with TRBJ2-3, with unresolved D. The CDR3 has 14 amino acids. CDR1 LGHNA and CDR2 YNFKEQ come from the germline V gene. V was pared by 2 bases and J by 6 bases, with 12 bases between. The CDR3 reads CASSQKGPWDTQYF. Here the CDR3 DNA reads TGTGCCAGCAGCCAAAAGGGTCCTTGGGATACGCAGTATTTT.

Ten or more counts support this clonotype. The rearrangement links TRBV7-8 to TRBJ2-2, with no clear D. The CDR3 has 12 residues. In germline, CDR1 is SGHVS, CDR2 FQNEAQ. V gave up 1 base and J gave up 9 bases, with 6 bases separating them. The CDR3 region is CASSLVARELFF. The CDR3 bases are TGTGCCAGCAGCTTAGTAGCCCGGGAGCTGTTTTTT. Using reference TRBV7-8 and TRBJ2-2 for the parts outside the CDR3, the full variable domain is GAGVSQSPRYKVAKRGQDVALRCDPISGHVSLFWYQQALGQGPEFLTYFQNEAQLDKSGLPSDRFFAERPEGSVSTLKIQRTQQEDSAVYLCASSLVARELFFGEGSRLTVL.

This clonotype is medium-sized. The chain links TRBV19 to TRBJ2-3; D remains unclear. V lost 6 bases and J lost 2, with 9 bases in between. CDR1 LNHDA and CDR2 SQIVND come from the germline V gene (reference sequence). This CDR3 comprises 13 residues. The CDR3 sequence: CASRPTATDTQYF. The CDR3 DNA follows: TGTGCCAGTAGACCTACCGCCACAGATACGCAGTATTTT.

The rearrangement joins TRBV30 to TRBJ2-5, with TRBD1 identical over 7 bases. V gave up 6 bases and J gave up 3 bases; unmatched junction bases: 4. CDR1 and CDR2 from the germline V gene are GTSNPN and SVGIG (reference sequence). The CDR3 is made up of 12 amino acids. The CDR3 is CACRGQKETQYF. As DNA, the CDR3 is TGTGCCTGTCGGGGACAGAAAGAGACCCAGTACTTC.